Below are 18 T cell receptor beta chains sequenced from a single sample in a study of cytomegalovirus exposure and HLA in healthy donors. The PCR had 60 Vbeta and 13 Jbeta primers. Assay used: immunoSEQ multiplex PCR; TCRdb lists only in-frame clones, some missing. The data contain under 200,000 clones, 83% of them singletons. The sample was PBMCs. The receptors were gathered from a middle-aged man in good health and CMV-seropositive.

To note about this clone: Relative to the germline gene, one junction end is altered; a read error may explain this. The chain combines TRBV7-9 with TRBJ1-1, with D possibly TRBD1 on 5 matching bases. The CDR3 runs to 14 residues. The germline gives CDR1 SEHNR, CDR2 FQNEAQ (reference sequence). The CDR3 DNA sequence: TGTGCCAGCACCTTAGGGCGGGGGTACACTGAAGCTTTCTTT. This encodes CASTLGRGYTEAFF.

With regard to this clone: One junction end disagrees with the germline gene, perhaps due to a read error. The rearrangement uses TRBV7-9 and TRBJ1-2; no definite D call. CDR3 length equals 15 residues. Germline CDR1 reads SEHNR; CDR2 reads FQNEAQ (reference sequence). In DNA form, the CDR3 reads TGTTCCAGCAGCCCCTCCGCCGGGGTCCCCTATGGCTACACCTTC. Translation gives CSSSPSAGVPYGYTF.

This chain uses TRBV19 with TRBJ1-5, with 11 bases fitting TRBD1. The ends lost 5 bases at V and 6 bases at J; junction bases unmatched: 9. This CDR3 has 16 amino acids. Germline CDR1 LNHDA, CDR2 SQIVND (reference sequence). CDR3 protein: CASSARDRGVGQPQHF. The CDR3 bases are TGTGCCAGTAGTGCCCGGGACAGGGGGGTAGGTCAGCCCCAGCATTTT.

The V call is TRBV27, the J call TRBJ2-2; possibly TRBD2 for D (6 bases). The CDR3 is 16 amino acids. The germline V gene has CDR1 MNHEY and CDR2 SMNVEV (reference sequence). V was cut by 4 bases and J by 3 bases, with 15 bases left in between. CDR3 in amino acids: CASSYGWGEYTGELFF. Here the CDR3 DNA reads TGTGCCAGCAGTTATGGTTGGGGGGAGTACACCGGGGAGCTGTTTTTT.

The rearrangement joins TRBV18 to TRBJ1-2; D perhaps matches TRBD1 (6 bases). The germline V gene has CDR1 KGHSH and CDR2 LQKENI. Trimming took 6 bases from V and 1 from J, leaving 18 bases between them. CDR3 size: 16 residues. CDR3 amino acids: CASSLDSAFDNYGYTF. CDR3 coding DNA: TGTGCCAGCTCGTTGGACAGCGCATTTGATAACTATGGCTACACCTTC.

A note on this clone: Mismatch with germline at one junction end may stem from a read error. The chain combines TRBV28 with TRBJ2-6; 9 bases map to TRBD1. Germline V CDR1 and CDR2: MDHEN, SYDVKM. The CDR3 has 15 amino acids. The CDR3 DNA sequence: TGTGCCAGCAGTGTACAGGGGGCTGGGGCCAACGGCCTGACTTTC. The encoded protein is CASSVQGAGANGLTF. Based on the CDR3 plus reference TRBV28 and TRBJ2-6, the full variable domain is DVKVTQSSRYLVKRTGEKVFLECVQDMDHENMFWYRQDPGLGLRLIYFSYDVKMKEKGDIPEGYSVSREKKERFSLILESASTNQTSMYLCASSVQGAGANGLTFGAGSRLTVL.

The CDR3 nucleotides read TGTGCTAGTGCCGCCGCCGTTCGGGTCTACAATGAGCAGTTCTTC. This codes for CASAAAVRVYNEQFF. The chain combines TRBV12-5 with TRBJ2-1; no clear D gene. V lost 7 bases and J lost 3, with 16 bases in between. From germline, CDR1 is LGHNT and CDR2 FRNRAP. There are 15 residues in the CDR3.

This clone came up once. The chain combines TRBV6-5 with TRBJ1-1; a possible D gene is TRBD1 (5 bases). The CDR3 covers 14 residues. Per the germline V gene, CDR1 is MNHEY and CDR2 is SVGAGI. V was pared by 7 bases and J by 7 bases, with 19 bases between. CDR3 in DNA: TGTGCCAGCATCCCTCCGGGGTTGGGGGGTGAAGCTTTCTTT. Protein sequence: CASIPPGLGGEAFF.

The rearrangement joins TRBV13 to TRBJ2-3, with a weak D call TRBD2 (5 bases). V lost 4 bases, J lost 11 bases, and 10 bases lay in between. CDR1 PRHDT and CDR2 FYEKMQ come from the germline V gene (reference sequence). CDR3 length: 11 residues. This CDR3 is CASSYDYRQYF. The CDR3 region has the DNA TGTGCCAGCAGCTACGACTACAGGCAGTATTTT. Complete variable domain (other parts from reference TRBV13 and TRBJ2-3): AAGVIQSPRHLIKEKRETATLKCYPIPRHDTVYWYQQGPGQDPQFLISFYEKMQSDKGSIPDRFSAQQFSDYHSELNMSSLELGDSALYFCASSYDYRQYFGPGTRLTVL.

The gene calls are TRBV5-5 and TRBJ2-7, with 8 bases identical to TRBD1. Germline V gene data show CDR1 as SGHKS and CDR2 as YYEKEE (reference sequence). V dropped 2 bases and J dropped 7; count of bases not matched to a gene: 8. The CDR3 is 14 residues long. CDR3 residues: CASSFGTGSREQYF. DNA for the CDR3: TGTGCCAGCAGCTTCGGGACAGGTTCGAGAGAGCAGTACTTC.

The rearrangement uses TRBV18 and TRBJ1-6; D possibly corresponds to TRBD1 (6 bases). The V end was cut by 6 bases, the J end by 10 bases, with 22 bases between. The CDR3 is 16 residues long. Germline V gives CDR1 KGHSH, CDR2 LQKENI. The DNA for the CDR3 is TGTGCCAGCTCTCTCGGCCCAGGGGCGCTAGACTCACCCCTCCACTTT. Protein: CASSLGPGALDSPLHF.

The DNA for the CDR3 is TGTGCCAGCACCCTGACCCAGGGGGCTGGCTACACCTTC. Its translation is CASTLTQGAGYTF. This chain connects TRBV5-4 to TRBJ1-2; TRBD1 agrees at 8 bases. V was pared by 6 bases and J by 7 bases, with 8 bases of the junction left unmatched. Germline CDR1 SGHNT, CDR2 YYREEE (reference sequence). The CDR3 contains 13 residues.

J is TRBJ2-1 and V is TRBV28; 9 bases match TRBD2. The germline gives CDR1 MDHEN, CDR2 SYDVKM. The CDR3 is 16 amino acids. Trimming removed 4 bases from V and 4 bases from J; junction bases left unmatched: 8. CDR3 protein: CASSSIRRGGYNEQFF. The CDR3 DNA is TGTGCCAGCAGTTCGATCAGGCGGGGGGGATACAATGAGCAGTTCTTC.

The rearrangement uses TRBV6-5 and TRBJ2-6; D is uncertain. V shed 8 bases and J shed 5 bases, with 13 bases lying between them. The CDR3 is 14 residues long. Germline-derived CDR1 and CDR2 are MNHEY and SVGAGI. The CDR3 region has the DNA TGTGCCAGCTCACCAGGATTCTGGGCCAACGTCCTGACTTTC. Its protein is CASSPGFWANVLTF.

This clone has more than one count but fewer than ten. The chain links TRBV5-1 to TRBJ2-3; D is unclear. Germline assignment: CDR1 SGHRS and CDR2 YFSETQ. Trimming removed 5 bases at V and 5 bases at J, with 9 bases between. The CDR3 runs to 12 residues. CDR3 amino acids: CASRMQIDTQYF. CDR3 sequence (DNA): TGCGCCAGCAGAATGCAGATAGATACGCAGTATTTT. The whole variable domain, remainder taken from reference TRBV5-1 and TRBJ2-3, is KAGVTQTPRYLIKTRGQQVTLSCSPISGHRSVSWYQQTPGQGLQFLFEYFSETQRNKGNFPGRFSGRQFSNSRSEMNVSTLELGDSALYLCASRMQIDTQYFGPGTRLTVL.

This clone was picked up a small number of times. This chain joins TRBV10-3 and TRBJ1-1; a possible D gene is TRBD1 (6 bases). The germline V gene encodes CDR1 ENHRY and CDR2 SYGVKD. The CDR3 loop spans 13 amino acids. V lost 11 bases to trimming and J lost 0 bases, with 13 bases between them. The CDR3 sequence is CASTGSLNTEAFF. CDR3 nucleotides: TGTGCCTCTACAGGGTCCTTGAACACTGAAGCTTTCTTT.

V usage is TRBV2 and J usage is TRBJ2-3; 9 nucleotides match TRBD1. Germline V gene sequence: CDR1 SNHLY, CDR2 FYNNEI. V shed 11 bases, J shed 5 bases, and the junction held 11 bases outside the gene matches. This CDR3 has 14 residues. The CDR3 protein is CARGQGKVGDTQYF. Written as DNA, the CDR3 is TGTGCCCGCGGACAGGGGAAAGTAGGAGATACGCAGTATTTT.

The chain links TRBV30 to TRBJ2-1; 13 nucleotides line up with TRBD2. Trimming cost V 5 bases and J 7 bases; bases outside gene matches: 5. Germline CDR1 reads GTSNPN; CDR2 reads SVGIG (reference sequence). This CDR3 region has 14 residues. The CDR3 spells CAWWEGLAGNEQFF. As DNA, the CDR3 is TGTGCCTGGTGGGAGGGACTAGCGGGGAATGAGCAGTTCTTC.